A single T cell receptor (beta chain) is shown here with its context. Its antigen is not identified. This record comes from a study of cytotoxic CD8 clonotypes in ibrutinib-treated CLL. Study context: The patient breakdown showed fewer than 12 relapsed/refractory and around 16 treatment-naive cases, with 17 IGHV unmutated. Findings and limits, study-wide: Relative to age-matched healthy donors, clonality at baseline was higher, and it tracked circulating CD8+ T-cell counts. Public clonotypes were seen rarely and were contracted or stable on treatment.

The CDR3 extends over 14 amino acids. Looked up from germline, CDR1 is MGHDK and CDR2 is SYGVNS. The V gene end was trimmed by 2 bases and the J gene end by 5 bases; junction bases not matched to a gene: 4. Here immunoSEQ multiplex PCR was the method, and the copy in TCRdb shows in-frame clones only, minus some. The sample includes roughly 250,000 clones, 60% to 75% of them seen just once. Sequenced material: PBMCs, taken after 24 months of ibrutinib treatment. The rearrangement joins TRBV25-1 to TRBJ1-1; TRBD1 aligns across 8 bases. The sequence derives from a human donor with chronic lymphocytic leukemia. The CDR3 region has the DNA TGTGCCAGCAGTGAAAGGACAGGGAGGACTGAAGCTTTCTTT. Its protein product is CASSERTGRTEAFF.